A single sample gave rise to the 31 T cell receptor beta chains below, sequenced in a study of human T cells and chemical hapten exposure. Described time point: pre-sensitization, week 0. Stated treatment: therapeutic diphenylcyclopropenone sensitization with weekly scalp DPC. TCRdb analysed the RACE reads with MiXCR anew, one entry per CDR3 protein. The sample lists tens of thousands of distinct CDR3 sequences; roughly a tenth were seen once. Specimen: whole blood, collected in connection with sensitization to the hapten diphenylcyclopropenone (DPC). The receptors were gathered from a man aged 40-55 years with alopecia areata. Some clones in this sample may be carry-over from other donors' samples.

This clonotype was counted ten times or more. The chain uses TRBV6-5 and TRBJ1-1, with TRBD1 matching 8 bases. Looked up from germline, CDR1 is MNHEY and CDR2 is SVGAGI. The CDR3 is 16 residues long. The V and J ends lost 4 bases and 2 bases, in that order; junction bases with no gene match: 9. CDR3 in DNA: TGTGCCAGCAGTTCCGGACAGGGAAGGCTCAACACTGAAGCTTTCTTT. Protein: CASSSGQGRLNTEAFF.

This clonotype has at least ten counts. The CDR3 loop reads CASSSPTVFTDTQYF. CDR3 coding DNA: TGTGCCAGCAGCTCGCCGACAGTGTTCACAGATACGCAGTATTTT. This rearrangement joins TRBV5-4 to TRBJ2-3; D is perhaps TRBD1 (5 bases). CDR3 size: 15 residues. Germline V gives CDR1 SGHNT, CDR2 YYREEE (reference sequence). The V gene lost 3 bases and the J gene lost 2 bases, with 13 bases spanning the gap. Full variable domain (rest looked up from reference TRBV5-4 and TRBJ2-3): ETGVTQSPTHLIKTRGQQVTLRCSSQSGHNTVSWYQQALGQGPQFIFQYYREEENGRGNFPPRFSGLQFPNYSSELNVNALELDDSALYLCASSSPTVFTDTQYFGPGTRLTVL.

This clonotype appeared a few times. The chain carries TRBV6-2 or TRBV6-3 and TRBJ2-1; 14 nucleotides line up with TRBD2. The germline V gene encodes CDR1 MNHEY and CDR2 SVGEGT. The trim removed 2 bases at V and 2 bases at J, leaving 11 bases unmatched. This CDR3 contains 20 residues. In nucleotides, the CDR3 is TGTGCCAGCAGTTACCTCGCCTCAAGGGGACTAGCGGGAGCCTACAATGAGCAGTTCTTC. Translating gives CASSYLASRGLAGAYNEQFF.

This chain links TRBV20-1 with TRBJ1-2; TRBD1 might be the D (6 bases). CDR1 DFQATT and CDR2 SNEGSKA come from the germline V gene (reference sequence). CDR3 length equals 13 residues. The CDR3 protein is CSPYGGGGYGYTF. In DNA, the CDR3 is TGCAGCCCTTACGGGGGAGGGGGCTATGGCTACACCTTC.

The rearrangement joins TRBV6-1 to TRBJ1-1, with TRBD1 matching over 7 bases. Germline V CDR1 and CDR2: MNHNS, SASEGT. This CDR3 spans 14 amino acids. V lost 5 bases to trimming and J lost 5 bases; unmatched junction nucleotides: 8. CDR3 in DNA: TGTGCCAGCAGTCCTATCCAGGGGGGAACTGAAGCTTTCTTT. Its protein is CASSPIQGGTEAFF.

This clonotype was counted many times. This chain connects TRBV27 to TRBJ1-2, with TRBD1 as a possible D gene (6 bases). The CDR3 contains 15 residues. Germline CDR1 and CDR2: MNHEY and SMNVEV (reference sequence). Trimming left V 4 bases short and J 8 bases short, with 20 bases between. The CDR3 nucleotides are TGTGCCAGCAGTTCAGGCTGGACAGAACAAAAAGGCTACACCTTC. Its translation is CASSSGWTEQKGYTF.

In its sample, this clonotype was seen many times. DNA of the CDR3: TGTGCCAGCAGCTTACTAGCAGAGGCCTCCTACGAGCAGTACTTC. Residues: CASSLLAEASYEQYF. The V call is TRBV7-3, the J call TRBJ2-7, with a weak D call TRBD2 (5 bases). CDR3 size: 15 residues. The germline CDR1 and CDR2 sequences are SGHTA and FQGTGA. The germline V and J ends were trimmed by 2 bases and 0 bases, with 11 bases remaining between them.

This sequence joins TRBV4-1 and TRBJ2-7; no clear D gene. V lost 4 bases and J lost 5, with 18 bases in between. The germline gives CDR1 MGHRA, CDR2 YSYEKL. This CDR3 region has 15 residues. The CDR3 DNA sequence: TGCGCCAGCAGCCGAGTAGTCAGCTCCTCGAACGAGCAGTACTTC. Its translation: CASSRVVSSSNEQYF.

This clonotype occurred a few times. The chain uses TRBV6-5 and TRBJ2-2; possibly TRBD1 for D (5 bases). This CDR3 is built from 13 residues. The germline V and J ends were trimmed by 5 bases and 5 bases, with 9 bases remaining between them. Germline CDR1 MNHEY, CDR2 SVGAGI. DNA of the CDR3: TGTGCCAGCAGTCGACAGACAACCGGGGAGCTGTTTTTT. It codes for CASSRQTTGELFF.

This chain connects TRBV11-2 to TRBJ1-5; TRBD1 agrees at 8 bases. Germline CDR1 and CDR2: SGHAT and FQNNGV. V shed 4 bases, J shed 10 bases, and the junction held 6 bases outside the gene matches. This CDR3 comprises 13 residues. DNA for the CDR3: TGTGCCAGCAGCTATACAGGGGGAGAACCCCAGCATTTT. Protein: CASSYTGGEPQHF.

This clonotype was observed many times. V gene TRBV6-5 combines with J gene TRBJ2-1; 9 bases map to TRBD2. V dropped 6 bases and J dropped 7; count of bases not matched to a gene: 10. Germline V gives CDR1 MNHEY, CDR2 SVGAGI. There are 15 residues in the CDR3. The CDR3 loop is CASSSGAGGQNEQFF. For the CDR3, the DNA is TGTGCCAGCAGCTCCGGGGCGGGAGGGCAGAATGAGCAGTTCTTC.

This clonotype was detected only a few times. The V gene is TRBV2, the J gene TRBJ2-5; D call uncertain. The germline V gene encodes CDR1 SNHLY and CDR2 FYNNEI. The V end lost 9 bases, the J end lost 0 bases, and 11 bases lay between the germline ends. The CDR3 length is 13 residues. The CDR3 sequence: CASQLNYQETQYF. CDR3 sequence (DNA): TGTGCCAGTCAGCTGAACTACCAAGAGACCCAGTACTTC.

This clonotype showed up many times. In DNA form, the CDR3 reads TGTGCCAGCAGCTACCTCGCAGAAGTGAACACTGAAGCTTTCTTT. This translates into CASSYLAEVNTEAFF. This chain connects TRBV7-2 to TRBJ1-1; D uncertain. The CDR3 has 15 amino acids. Looked up from germline, CDR1 is SGHTA and CDR2 is FQGNSA. Deletions cut 4 bases from V and 0 bases from J, with 12 bases between.

There are a few counts of this clonotype. The chain uses TRBV14 and TRBJ2-1, with TRBD2 matching 12 bases. Germline V gene sequence: CDR1 SGHDN, CDR2 FVKESK. V lost 5 bases to trimming and J lost 6 bases; unmatched junction nucleotides: 8. This CDR3 spans 16 amino acids. Here the CDR3 reads CASSLRTSGVLNEQFF. Here the CDR3 DNA reads TGTGCCAGCAGCTTACGGACTAGCGGGGTTCTCAATGAGCAGTTCTTC.

This clonotype was picked up a small number of times. The gene calls are TRBV7-9 and TRBJ2-2; 7 bases match TRBD2. The germline gives CDR1 SEHNR, CDR2 FQNEAQ (reference sequence). The CDR3 runs 13 residues. V shed 5 bases, J shed 7 bases, and the junction held 4 bases outside the gene matches. Written as DNA, the CDR3 is TGTGCCAGCAGCACGCGGGGGATCGGGGAGCTGTTTTTT. Translating it yields CASSTRGIGELFF.

The chain carries TRBV7-6 and TRBJ1-6, with D maybe TRBD1 (6 bases). This CDR3 contains 15 residues. V lost 5 bases and J 7 bases, leaving 15 bases between the germline ends. Germline V gene data show CDR1 as SGHVS and CDR2 as FNYEAQ. The CDR3 DNA sequence: TGTGCCAGCAGCAACAGGACAGAGCACAATTCACCCCTCCACTTT. This codes for CASSNRTEHNSPLHF.

This chain connects TRBV28 to TRBJ2-4; 12 positions agree with TRBD2. There are 16 residues in the CDR3. J lost 8 bases, V lost 4 bases, and 9 bases had no gene match. Germline-derived CDR1 and CDR2 are MDHEN and SYDVKM. CDR3 sequence (DNA): TGTGCCAGCAGTTCCCCGACTAGCGGGAGTTTTGACATTCAGTACTTC. Protein sequence: CASSSPTSGSFDIQYF.

This clonotype has ten or more counts. This chain connects TRBV10-1 to TRBJ2-7; the match to TRBD2 covers 8 bases. CDR1 WNHNN and CDR2 SYGVQD come from the germline V gene (reference sequence). The CDR3 has 15 residues. With 0 bases clipped from V and 4 bases from J, the junction kept 5 bases outside the gene matches. The CDR3: CASSESSSGIYEQYF. The CDR3 nucleotides are TGCGCCAGCAGTGAGTCCAGTAGCGGGATATACGAGCAGTACTTC.

This clonotype was counted ten times or more. This chain joins TRBV6-2 or TRBV6-3 and TRBJ2-1, with 8 bases fitting TRBD2. CDR3 length: 14 residues. Germline CDR1 MNHEY, CDR2 SVGEGT. J gave up 7 bases and V 7 bases, and 9 bases lay outside the gene matches. CDR3 DNA sequence: TGTGCCAGCATCAAAGCGGGAGTAGAGAATGAGCAGTTCTTC. As protein: CASIKAGVENEQFF.

This clonotype was found many times. The gene calls are TRBV3-1 and TRBJ2-7, with D possibly being TRBD2 (5 bases). Germline V CDR1 and CDR2: LGHDT, YNNKEL (reference sequence). The CDR3 consists of 14 residues. V lost 3 bases, J lost 4 bases, and 13 bases lay in between. In nucleotides, the CDR3 is TGTGCCAGCAGCCATGGGTCAAGCGGATACGAGCAGTACTTC. This encodes CASSHGSSGYEQYF.

This clonotype has just a few counts. This chain connects TRBV20-1 to TRBJ2-5, with 7 nucleotides matching TRBD1. After removal of 5 bases from V and 2 bases from J, the junction contained 5 bases not matched to a gene. The length of the CDR3 is 13 residues. Germline loops: CDR1 DFQATT, CDR2 SNEGSKA (reference sequence). The CDR3 reads CSARDRGQETQYF. CDR3 DNA sequence: TGCAGTGCTCGGGACAGAGGACAAGAGACCCAGTACTTC.

In its sample, this clonotype ranks as medium-sized (0.01 to 0.1%). The V and J genes are TRBV6-5 and TRBJ2-2; D gene unclear. The ends were cut back, 2 bases at V and 4 bases at J, with 8 bases in the middle. The CDR3 runs to 14 residues. Germline V CDR1 and CDR2: MNHEY, SVGAGI. The CDR3 is CASSYQQLTGELFF. DNA for the CDR3: TGTGCCAGCAGTTACCAACAGCTCACCGGGGAGCTGTTTTTT.

J is TRBJ2-1 and V is TRBV28; either TRBD1 or TRBD2 may fit D (6 bases each). The CDR3 totals 14 residues. Germline V lookup: CDR1 MDHEN, CDR2 SYDVKM. The V gene lost 7 bases and the J gene lost 0 bases, with 10 bases spanning the gap. The CDR3 DNA reads TGTGCCAGCAAAGGGGGGCCCTCCTACAATGAGCAGTTCTTC. This encodes CASKGGPSYNEQFF.

The V gene is TRBV7-2, the J gene TRBJ2-3; D is unclear. There are 14 residues in the CDR3. The germline V gene encodes CDR1 SGHTA and CDR2 FQGNSA. V lost 4 bases to trimming and J lost 2 bases, with 10 bases between them. CDR3 sequence: CASSSDALTDTQYF. CDR3 bases: TGTGCCAGCAGCTCTGACGCACTCACAGATACGCAGTATTTT.

This clonotype came up many times. The gene calls are TRBV7-6 and TRBJ2-7; 8 nucleotides agree with TRBD1. This CDR3 spans 15 amino acids. V shed 3 bases, J shed 3 bases, and the junction held 7 bases outside the gene matches. Per germline, CDR1 SGHVS and CDR2 FNYEAQ. The CDR3 DNA sequence: TGTGCCAGCAGCTTTGCTACAGGGGGAGTCTACGAGCAGTACTTC. This translates into CASSFATGGVYEQYF.

J is TRBJ2-6 and V is TRBV3-1; D gene ambiguous. Trimming stripped 6 bases from V and 2 bases from J, with 11 bases between. The CDR3 extends over 15 amino acids. Germline V gene sequence: CDR1 LGHDT, CDR2 YNNKEL (reference sequence). The CDR3 bases are TGTGCCAGCAGTCCACTTCGGACTGGGGCCAACGTCCTGACTTTC. Amino acids: CASSPLRTGANVLTF.

This clonotype was seen many times. The CDR3 coding sequence is TGCAGTGCTAGAGAAGAGCGGGATCGGTCGCAGTATTTT. It encodes CSAREERDRSQYF. This chain uses TRBV20-1 with TRBJ2-3; the match to TRBD2 covers 7 bases. Germline trimming cut 0 bases from V and 10 bases from J; bases unmatched to any gene: 7. The CDR3 contains 13 residues. Germline CDR1 and CDR2: DFQATT and SNEGSKA (reference sequence).

This clonotype appeared many times. V usage is TRBV6-1 and J usage is TRBJ2-7; D may correspond to TRBD1 or TRBD2 (5 bases each). Germline loops: CDR1 MNHNS, CDR2 SASEGT. The V end lost 5 bases, the J end lost 11 bases, and 19 bases lay between the germline ends. CDR3 length: 13 residues. CDR3 loop: CASSKTVGVAKYF. The CDR3 bases are TGTGCCAGCAGTAAAACGGTGGGGGTCGCGAAGTACTTC.

There are many counts of this clonotype. This rearrangement joins TRBV28 to TRBJ2-1, with D perhaps assigned TRBD1 or TRBD2 (7 bases each). Trimming stripped 5 bases from V and 9 bases from J, with 20 bases between. The CDR3 loop spans 15 amino acids. Germline-derived CDR1 and CDR2 are MDHEN and SYDVKM. CDR3 sequence: CASSATGEGIGEQFF. The CDR3 DNA sequence: TGTGCCAGCAGTGCTACAGGGGAGGGAATAGGTGAGCAGTTCTTC. The whole variable domain, filled in from reference TRBV28 and TRBJ2-1, reads DVKVTQSSRYLVKRTGEKVFLECVQDMDHENMFWYRQDPGLGLRLIYFSYDVKMKEKGDIPEGYSVSREKKERFSLILESASTNQTSMYLCASSATGEGIGEQFFGPGTRLTVL.

The chain carries TRBV6-2 or TRBV6-3 and TRBJ2-2, with 7 bases identical to TRBD1. Germline lookup yields CDR1 MNHEY and CDR2 SVGEGT. V dropped 10 bases and J dropped 4; count of bases not matched to a gene: 12. The CDR3 spans 15 residues. This CDR3 reads CATGQAVRATGELFF. For the CDR3, the DNA is TGTGCCACAGGACAGGCGGTACGCGCCACCGGGGAGCTGTTTTTT.

For the CDR3, the DNA is TGTGCCAGCAGCGCAGGTGCGGGGGCCCTCTCCTACGAGCAGTACTTC. The encoded protein is CASSAGAGALSYEQYF. The chain joins TRBV6-6 to TRBJ2-7, with TRBD2 as a possible D gene (7 bases). V was cut by 6 bases and J by 0 bases, with 18 bases left in between. In germline, CDR1 is MNHNY, CDR2 SVGAGI (reference sequence). This CDR3 has 16 residues.